This entry is about one T cell receptor beta chain. Its antigen is as yet unknown. V lost 4 bases to trimming and J lost 4 bases, with 6 bases between them. The CDR3 runs 12 residues. CDR1 is LGHDT, CDR2 YNNKEL, per germline (reference sequence). The table came from immunoSEQ multiplex PCR; TCRdb's copy has only in-frame clones and leaves some out. The data show some 180,000 clones, around 93% seen once. This entry belongs to a study of T cell responses to AZD1222 COVID-19 vaccine. Notes on the study in general: Repertoires were collected only later (after the peak T cell response had occurred). Most donors were white British, females outnumbered males, and clonal diversity was possibly underestimated. At 160-218 and 743-854, vaccine-associated CD4 TCRs were dominant, and they spanned spike. Nearly half of the spike-specific TCRs reportedly recognize variant regions that carry no mutations.

The sample here was peripheral blood, taken 28 days after the second dose of the MenACWY control vaccine. This receptor was obtained from an adult who received the MenACWY meningococcal vaccine as a control. The rearrangement uses TRBV3-1 (or the pseudogene TRBV3-2) and TRBJ2-3; D gene ambiguous. Here the CDR3 DNA reads TGTGCCAGCAGCCTTATGGCAGATACGCAGTATTTT. Its translation is CASSLMADTQYF.